The entry below gives a single TCR beta chain sequence along with its context. Its antigen is currently unknown. The data were obtained in a study of tumor and adjacent non-tumor tissue in lung cancer. About the research overall: Patients comprised 12 adenocarcinoma, a couple of squamous cell carcinoma and 1 small cell lung cancer.

The template was RNA from unsorted bulk tissue. TCRbeta libraries were built with three rounds of nested PCR, modified from ARM-PCR. TCRdb fed the multiplex PCR reads into MiXCR, producing one record per CDR3 protein. The sample has roughly 140,000 distinct CDR3 sequences; around two thirds are singletons. Study-wide points: Significantly higher TCR diversity was found in tumor than normal lung.

This CDR3 is 18 amino acids long. Trimming removed 9 bases from V and 7 bases from J; junction bases left unmatched: 18. From germline, CDR1 is SGHAT and CDR2 FQDESV (reference sequence). J is TRBJ2-1 and V is TRBV11-1; 13 bases match TRBD2. The TCR originated in a man between 60 and 75 years old with small cell lung cancer. Sequences were obtained from lung tumor tissue. The DNA for the CDR3 is TGTGCCAGGAAGCTAGAATCGAGGACTAGCGGGAGTGGTAATGAGCAGTTCTTC. Its protein is CARKLESRTSGSGNEQFF.